The 19 T cell receptor beta chains given below trace back to one sample, sequenced in a study of control samples from healthy donors and cancer patients. Some clones are missing from TCRdb's copy, which holds only in-frame ones; the method was immunoSEQ multiplex PCR. The sample lists roughly 99,000 clones, about four fifths occurring once. The sequencing sample was made of blood. The receptors shown here come from a man aged 60 to 75 in good health.

The J gene is TRBJ2-3, the V gene TRBV28; D ambiguous. This CDR3 has 11 amino acids. V lost 8 bases and J lost 5, with 8 bases in between. Germline CDR1 reads MDHEN; CDR2 reads SYDVKM. CDR3 sequence reads: CASGYLDTQYF. The CDR3 DNA is TGTGCCAGCGGGTATCTAGATACGCAGTATTTT.

V and J are TRBV30 and TRBJ1-4; 7 bases map to TRBD1. V was clipped by 2 bases and J by 8 bases; unmatched bases: 5. Germline V lookup: CDR1 GTSNPN, CDR2 SVGIG (reference sequence). The CDR3 has 13 residues. CDR3 coding DNA: TGTGCCTGGAGTAACACAGGGGAGGAAAAACTGTTTTTT. Translating gives CAWSNTGEEKLFF.

This clone was observed a handful of times. This sequence joins TRBV12-5 and TRBJ2-1, with 9 bases identical to TRBD1. V was pared by 6 bases and J by 0 bases, with 0 bases of the junction left unmatched. Germline values: CDR1 LGHNT, CDR2 FRNRAP. This CDR3 has 14 amino acids. The DNA for the CDR3 is TGTGCTAGTGGACAGGGGGCCTCCTACAATGAGCAGTTCTTC. Amino acid sequence: CASGQGASYNEQFF.

V gene TRBV6-5 combines with J gene TRBJ2-5; D is unclear. Germline lookup yields CDR1 MNHEY and CDR2 SVGAGI. Trimming shortened V by 8 bases and J by 4 bases, and 11 bases separated the two germline ends. This CDR3 region has 12 residues. The CDR3 sequence is CASHGPLETQYF. CDR3 coding DNA: TGTGCCAGCCATGGACCGCTAGAGACCCAGTACTTC.

The J gene is TRBJ2-5, the V gene TRBV5-8; D is possibly TRBD1 (5 bases). Trimming took 7 bases from V and 13 from J, leaving 23 bases between them. The CDR3 totals 13 residues. Germline CDR1 reads SGHTS; CDR2 reads YDEGEE. DNA of the CDR3: TGTGCCAGCGGAAACCGACAGTTGACTCGTTCGTACTTC. Translation gives CASGNRQLTRSYF.

This chain links TRBV24-1 with TRBJ1-2; no definite D call. The V gene's germline CDR1 is KGHDR and CDR2 SFDVKD. There are 13 residues in the CDR3. V lost 4 bases to trimming and J lost 2 bases, with 7 bases between them. As DNA, the CDR3 is TGTGCCACCAGTGACTTCGACAACTATGGCTACACCTTC. It translates to CATSDFDNYGYTF.

This sequence joins TRBV19 and TRBJ1-1; perhaps TRBD1 as D (6 bases). This CDR3 contains 14 residues. V was pared by 6 bases and J by 5 bases, with 16 bases between. Germline V gene data show CDR1 as LNHDA and CDR2 as SQIVND (reference sequence). CDR3 amino acids: CASSLFKGETEAFF. In DNA, the CDR3 is TGTGCCAGTAGCCTATTCAAGGGGGAGACTGAAGCTTTCTTT.

This sequence joins TRBV19 and TRBJ2-1, with 10 positions matching TRBD1. CDR1 and CDR2 (germline): LNHDA, SQIVND (reference sequence). J gave up 9 bases and V 4 bases, and 3 bases lay outside the gene matches. This CDR3 spans 13 amino acids. As DNA, the CDR3 is TGTGCCAGTAGTAGACAGGGGGCGGGTGAGCAGTTCTTC. Protein sequence: CASSRQGAGEQFF.

This clone was observed a single time. V usage is TRBV5-1 and J usage is TRBJ2-2, with D perhaps TRBD2 (6 bases). The V end lost 4 bases, the J end lost 4 bases, and 14 bases lay between the germline ends. Germline V gene lookup returns CDR1 SGHRS and CDR2 YFSETQ. This CDR3 is 15 amino acids long. The CDR3 DNA reads as TGCGCCAGCAGCCTTAGCGTCGGGAGCACCGGGGAGCTGTTTTTT. Protein: CASSLSVGSTGELFF.

This chain joins TRBV7-3 and TRBJ1-4; no firm D call. Trimming left V 3 bases short and J 7 bases short, with 9 bases between. Per germline, CDR1 SGHTA and CDR2 FQGTGA. The length of the CDR3 is 13 residues. Here the CDR3 reads CASSFDRGEKLFF. The DNA for the CDR3 is TGTGCCAGCAGCTTTGACCGGGGTGAAAAACTGTTTTTT.

Only one count was recorded for this clone. The chain employs TRBV19 and TRBJ2-2; D unresolved. This CDR3 comprises 15 residues. Germline V gives CDR1 LNHDA, CDR2 SQIVND (reference sequence). The V end was cut by 0 bases, the J end by 4 bases, with 9 bases between. The CDR3 coding sequence is TGTGCCAGTAGTATAGATGATATGGGCACCGGGGAGCTGTTTTTT. Translation: CASSIDDMGTGELFF.

The rearrangement joins TRBV9 to TRBJ2-5; D might be TRBD1 (6 bases). Germline V gene sequence: CDR1 SGDLS, CDR2 YYNGEE. V gave up 0 bases and J gave up 5 bases, with 17 bases separating them. CDR3 length: 16 amino acids. The DNA for the CDR3 is TGTGCCAGCAGCGTAGGACTGACAGGCGTTGGGGAGACCCAGTACTTC. This translates into CASSVGLTGVGETQYF.

The V and J genes are TRBV7-9 and TRBJ1-1; weak D call: TRBD1 (5 bases). CDR1 and CDR2 (germline): SEHNR, FQNEAQ (reference sequence). The germline V and J ends were trimmed by 1 base and 3 bases, with 15 bases remaining between them. The CDR3 totals 16 residues. The CDR3 DNA reads TGTGCCAGCAGCTTAGGGTCGGCAGGGCGAGACACTGAAGCTTTCTTT. Amino acid sequence: CASSLGSAGRDTEAFF.

This clone was seen more than once but under ten times. This chain joins TRBV19 and TRBJ2-1; tentatively, D is TRBD2 (6 bases). This CDR3 comprises 14 residues. CDR1 is LNHDA, CDR2 SQIVND, per germline (reference sequence). V was pared by 10 bases and J by 3 bases, with 16 bases between. CDR3: CATERVGGYNEQFF. The CDR3 DNA reads TGTGCCACCGAAAGGGTCGGGGGCTACAATGAGCAGTTCTTC.

V usage is TRBV15 and J usage is TRBJ1-6; TRBD1 matches 9 bases. CDR3 length equals 16 residues. V lost 0 bases to trimming and J lost 10 bases; unmatched junction nucleotides: 7. Germline assignment: CDR1 LNHNV and CDR2 YYDKDF (reference sequence). In nucleotides, the CDR3 is TGTGCCACCAGCAGAGATCTGGACAGGGGAGACTCACCCCTCCACTTT. Its translation: CATSRDLDRGDSPLHF.

The CDR3 nucleotides are TGTGCCAGCAGTCGCCCCTTGGGCGAGCAGTACTTC. Translating it yields CASSRPLGEQYF. This chain connects TRBV28 to TRBJ2-7; no definite D call. The germline V and J ends were trimmed by 5 bases and 6 bases, with 11 bases remaining between them. Germline assignment: CDR1 MDHEN and CDR2 SYDVKM. This CDR3 is built from 12 residues.

The sample holds one count of this clone. This chain joins TRBV4-1 and TRBJ1-1; D uncertain. Per the germline V gene, CDR1 is MGHRA and CDR2 is YSYEKL. The germline V and J ends were trimmed by 0 bases and 0 bases, with 8 bases remaining between them. The CDR3 totals 15 residues. The CDR3 sequence is CASSQEGRMNTEAFF. The CDR3 nucleotides are TGCGCCAGCAGCCAAGAGGGCAGGATGAACACTGAAGCTTTCTTT.

This chain links TRBV24-1 with TRBJ2-7; maybe TRBD2 (6 bases). Looked up from germline, CDR1 is KGHDR and CDR2 is SFDVKD. Trimming took 6 bases from V and 4 from J, leaving 12 bases between them. The CDR3 totals 13 residues. The CDR3 region is CATSTGSGYEQYF. CDR3 sequence (DNA): TGTGCCACCAGTACCGGGAGTGGGTACGAGCAGTACTTC.

The genes are TRBV5-8 and TRBJ1-3; D remains ambiguous. V lost 4 bases, J lost 0 bases, and 14 bases lay in between. This CDR3 spans 16 amino acids. Germline-derived CDR1 and CDR2 are SGHTS and YDEGEE. The CDR3 DNA is TGTGCCAGCAGCGTAGGCCAGCAAGCCTCTGGAAACACCATATATTTT. This gives the protein CASSVGQQASGNTIYF.